This is a list of T cell receptor beta chains from one sample in a study of T cell changes during pregnancy in multiple sclerosis. This table comes from immunoSEQ multiplex PCR, and its TCRdb copy is limited to in-frame clones, with some not included. There are around 50,000 clones in the sample; around 93% occur only once, and approximately 0.18% lies in the top ten. Material: CD4+ T cells from peripheral blood mononuclear cells, obtained after pregnancy. Receptor source: a female donor in good health, enrolled as a control in a pregnancy study. Each CDR3 is given with its conserved first and last residue. The order of the fields is clone size, CDR3 length, V gene, J gene, D gene, CDR3 protein, CDR3 DNA. The D gene is left open where the match is weak. Clone size is given for some rows only: seen once, a few or many times, or a class if the clone is expanded.

>-|13|TRBV28|TRBJ2-2|-
CASSPSFTGELFF
TGTGCCAGCAGTCCATCATTCACCGGGGAGCTGTTTTTT
>-|13|TRBV12-5|TRBJ1-1|-
CASGAQGNTEAFF
TGTGCTAGTGGGGCCCAGGGGAACACTGAAGCTTTCTTT
>-|14|TRBV6-1|TRBJ2-7|TRBD1
CASIPGQGPYEQYF
TGTGCCAGCATTCCGGGACAGGGACCCTACGAGCAGTACTTC
>-|15|TRBV4-3|TRBJ2-2|TRBD2
CASSRASGGTGELFF
TGCGCCAGCAGCAGGGCCTCGGGGGGCACCGGGGAGCTGTTTTTT
>-|16|TRBV11-2|TRBJ2-7|TRBD1
CASSSPNRGRNYEQYF
TGTGCCAGCAGCTCTCCAAACAGGGGGCGGAACTACGAGCAGTACTTC
>-|18|TRBV18|TRBJ2-5|TRBD1
CASSLNLGTGGFGETQYF
TGTGCCAGCTCACTTAACCTCGGGACAGGGGGGTTTGGAGAGACCCAGTACTTC
>-|14|TRBV18|TRBJ1-6|-
CASSRGGVGSPLHF
TGTGCCAGCTCGAGGGGAGGGGTAGGCTCACCCCTCCACTTT
>-|16|TRBV7-8|TRBJ2-6|-
CASSLPGISGANVLTF
TGTGCCAGCAGCCTCCCAGGTATCTCTGGGGCCAACGTCCTGACTTTC
>-|14|TRBV2|TRBJ1-1|TRBD1
CASSEGGTGGYAFF
TGTGCCAGCAGTGAAGGAGGGACAGGGGGCTACGCTTTCTTT
>-|15|TRBV7-8|TRBJ2-3|TRBD2
CASSFGLAEADTQYF
TGTGCCAGCAGCTTCGGACTAGCGGAAGCAGATACGCAGTATTTT
>once|14|TRBV2|TRBJ1-6|-
CASIRDNYNSPLHF
TGTGCCAGCATAAGAGACAACTATAATTCACCCCTCCACTTT
>-|13|TRBV28|TRBJ1-6|-
CASMRAANSPLHF
TGTGCCAGCATGAGGGCAGCAAATTCACCCCTCCACTTT
>-|15|TRBV15|TRBJ2-1|-
CATSRDSAGSVEQFF
TGTGCCACCAGCAGAGATTCGGCAGGGTCGGTTGAGCAGTTCTTC
>once|12|TRBV28|TRBJ2-7|-
CASSQALYEQYF
TGTGCCAGCAGTCAGGCCCTCTACGAGCAGTACTTC
>-|15|TRBV6-6|TRBJ2-5|-
CASRNGGDTKETQYF
TGTGCCAGCAGAAATGGGGGGGACACAAAAGAGACCCAGTACTTC
>-|16|TRBV5-6|TRBJ2-2|TRBD2
CASSLALGTSDRRLFF
TGTGCCAGCAGCTTGGCCCTCGGGACTAGCGATCGGAGGCTGTTTTTT
>-|14|TRBV18|TRBJ1-1|-
CASSDGSVNTEAFF
TGTGCCAGCTCCGACGGCAGCGTGAACACTGAAGCTTTCTTT
>-|15|TRBV9|TRBJ1-6|TRBD1
CASSGSTGTHSPLHF
TGTGCCAGCAGCGGATCGACAGGGACTCATTCACCCCTCCACTTT
>few|15|TRBV7-9|TRBJ1-5|-
CASSLGELGSTPQHF
TGTGCCAGCAGCTTAGGGGAATTAGGGAGTACGCCCCAGCATTTT
>-|15|TRBV18|TRBJ1-3|-
CASSPGQLSGNTIYF
TGTGCCAGCTCACCCGGACAGCTCTCTGGAAACACCATATATTTT
>-|16|TRBV7-2|TRBJ2-7|-
CASSRAVSGAYYEQYF
TGTGCCAGCAGCAGAGCGGTGTCAGGGGCGTACTACGAGCAGTACTTC
>-|14|TRBV30|TRBJ1-5|-
CAWSVRGWDQPQHF
TGTGCCTGGAGTGTTCGAGGGTGGGATCAGCCCCAGCATTTT
>-|18|TRBV18|TRBJ1-5|TRBD1
CASSLNNPGQGTGQPQHF
TGTGCCAGCTCACTGAATAATCCGGGACAGGGGACAGGTCAGCCCCAGCATTTT
>-|12|TRBV6-6|TRBJ1-1|-
CASATGITEAFF
TGTGCCAGCGCAACAGGGATCACTGAAGCTTTCTTT
>-|13|TRBV6-6|TRBJ1-5|-
CASSFEQGQPQHF
TGTGCCAGCAGTTTCGAACAGGGCCAGCCCCAGCATTTT
>-|14|TRBV18|TRBJ2-1|-
CASSPGLSYNEQFF
TGTGCCAGCTCACCGGGCCTCTCCTACAATGAGCAGTTCTTC
>-|12|TRBV7-9|TRBJ2-1|-
CATAGSYNEQFF
TGTGCCACCGCGGGATCCTACAATGAGCAGTTCTTC
>-|15|TRBV9|TRBJ2-7|TRBD2
CASSVGLAGAYEQYF
TGTGCCAGCAGCGTAGGGCTAGCGGGAGCCTACGAGCAGTACTTC
>-|14|TRBV30|TRBJ1-1|-
CAWSVIQGGSEAFF
TGTGCCTGGAGTGTAATCCAGGGCGGGAGTGAAGCTTTCTTT